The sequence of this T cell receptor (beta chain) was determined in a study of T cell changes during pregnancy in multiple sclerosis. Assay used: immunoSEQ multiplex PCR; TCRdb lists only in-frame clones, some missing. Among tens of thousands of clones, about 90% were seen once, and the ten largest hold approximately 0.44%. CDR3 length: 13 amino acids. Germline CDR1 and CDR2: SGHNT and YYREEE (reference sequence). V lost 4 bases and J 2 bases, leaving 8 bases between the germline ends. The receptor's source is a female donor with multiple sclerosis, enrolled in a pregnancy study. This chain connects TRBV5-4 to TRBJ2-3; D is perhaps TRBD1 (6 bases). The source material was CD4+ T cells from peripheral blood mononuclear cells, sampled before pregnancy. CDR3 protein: CASSRDNTDTQYF. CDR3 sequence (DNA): TGTGCCAGCAGCCGGGACAACACAGATACGCAGTATTTT.